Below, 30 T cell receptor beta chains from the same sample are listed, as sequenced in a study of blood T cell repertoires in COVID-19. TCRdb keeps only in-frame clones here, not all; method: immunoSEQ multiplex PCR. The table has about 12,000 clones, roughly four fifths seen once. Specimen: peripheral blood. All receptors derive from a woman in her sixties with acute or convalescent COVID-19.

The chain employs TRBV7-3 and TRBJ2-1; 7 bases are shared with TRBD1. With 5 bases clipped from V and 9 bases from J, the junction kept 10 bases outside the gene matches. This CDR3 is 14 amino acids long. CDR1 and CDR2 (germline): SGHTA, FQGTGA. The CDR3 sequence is CASSPGQGVREQFF. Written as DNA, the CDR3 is TGTGCCAGCAGCCCCGGGCAGGGGGTGCGTGAGCAGTTCTTC.

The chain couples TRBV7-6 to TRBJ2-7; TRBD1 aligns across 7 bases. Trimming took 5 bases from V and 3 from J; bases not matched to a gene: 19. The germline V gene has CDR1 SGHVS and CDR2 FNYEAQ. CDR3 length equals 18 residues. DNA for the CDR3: TGTGCCAGCAGCCCGCTTGTGAAGGGGGCTCCTCCTTTCTACGAGCAGTACTTC. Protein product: CASSPLVKGAPPFYEQYF.

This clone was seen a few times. The CDR3 sequence: CASSQTQASGNTIYF. CDR3 DNA: TGCGCCAGCAGCCAAACCCAGGCTTCTGGAAACACCATATATTTT. The chain joins TRBV5-1 to TRBJ1-3; D is uncertain. The CDR3 runs 15 residues. Germline V CDR1 and CDR2: SGHRS, YFSETQ. The germline V and J ends were trimmed by 4 bases and 1 base, with 12 bases remaining between them.

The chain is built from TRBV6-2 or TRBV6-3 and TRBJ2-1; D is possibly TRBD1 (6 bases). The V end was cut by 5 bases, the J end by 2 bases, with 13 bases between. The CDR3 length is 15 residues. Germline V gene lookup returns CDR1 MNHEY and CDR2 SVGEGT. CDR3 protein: CASSPMTGAYNEQFF. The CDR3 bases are TGTGCCAGCAGTCCGATGACAGGTGCCTACAATGAGCAGTTCTTC.

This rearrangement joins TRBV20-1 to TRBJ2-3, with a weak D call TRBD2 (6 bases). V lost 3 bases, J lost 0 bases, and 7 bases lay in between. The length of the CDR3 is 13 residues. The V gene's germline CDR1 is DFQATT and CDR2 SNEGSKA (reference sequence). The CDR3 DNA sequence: TGCAGTGCTAGTGGGACTAGCACAGATACGCAGTATTTT. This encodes CSASGTSTDTQYF.

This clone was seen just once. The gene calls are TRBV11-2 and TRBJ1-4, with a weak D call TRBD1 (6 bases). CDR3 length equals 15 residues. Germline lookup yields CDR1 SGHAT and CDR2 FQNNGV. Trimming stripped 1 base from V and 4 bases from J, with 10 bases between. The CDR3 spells CASSLALQGNEKLFF. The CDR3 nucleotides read TGTGCCAGCAGCTTAGCGCTACAGGGTAATGAAAAACTGTTTTTT.

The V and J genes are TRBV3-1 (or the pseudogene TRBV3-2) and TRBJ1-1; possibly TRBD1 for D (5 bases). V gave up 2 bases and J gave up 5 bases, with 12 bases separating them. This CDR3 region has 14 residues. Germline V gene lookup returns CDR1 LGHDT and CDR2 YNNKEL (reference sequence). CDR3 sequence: CASSQKQVGTEAFF. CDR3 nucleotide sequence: TGTGCCAGCAGCCAAAAACAGGTTGGGACTGAAGCTTTCTTT.

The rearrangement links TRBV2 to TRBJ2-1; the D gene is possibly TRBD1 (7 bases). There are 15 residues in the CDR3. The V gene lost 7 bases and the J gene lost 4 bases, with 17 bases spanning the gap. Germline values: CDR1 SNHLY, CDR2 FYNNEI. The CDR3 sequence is CASTRDSGTYNEQFF. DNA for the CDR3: TGTGCCAGCACGCGGGACAGCGGAACGTACAATGAGCAGTTCTTC.

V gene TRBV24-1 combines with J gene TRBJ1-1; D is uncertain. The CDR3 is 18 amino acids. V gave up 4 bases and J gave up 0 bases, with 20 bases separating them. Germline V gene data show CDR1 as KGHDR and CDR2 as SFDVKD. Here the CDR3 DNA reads TGTGCCACCAGTGACGCGGAGGCCCATCGGGCAATGAACACTGAAGCTTTCTTT. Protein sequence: CATSDAEAHRAMNTEAFF.

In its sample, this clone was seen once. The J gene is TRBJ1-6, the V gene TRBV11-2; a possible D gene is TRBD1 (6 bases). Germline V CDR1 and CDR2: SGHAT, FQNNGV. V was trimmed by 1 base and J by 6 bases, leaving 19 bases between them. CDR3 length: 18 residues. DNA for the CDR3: TGTGCCAGCAGCTTAGTAGGCGGGGGGGCAGATTTTAATTCACCCCTCCACTTT. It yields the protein CASSLVGGGADFNSPLHF. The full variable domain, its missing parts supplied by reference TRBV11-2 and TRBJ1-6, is EAGVAQSPRYKIIEKRQSVAFWCNPISGHATLYWYQQILGQGPKLLIQFQNNGVVDDSQLPKDRFSAERLKGVDSTLKIQPAKLEDSAVYLCASSLVGGGADFNSPLHFGNGTRLTVT.

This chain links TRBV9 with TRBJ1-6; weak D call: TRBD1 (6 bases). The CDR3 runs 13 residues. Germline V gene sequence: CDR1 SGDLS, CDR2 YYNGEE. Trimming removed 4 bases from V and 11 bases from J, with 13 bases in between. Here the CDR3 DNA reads TGTGCCAGCAGCTCGGGACACGGGACACCCCTCCACTTT. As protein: CASSSGHGTPLHF.

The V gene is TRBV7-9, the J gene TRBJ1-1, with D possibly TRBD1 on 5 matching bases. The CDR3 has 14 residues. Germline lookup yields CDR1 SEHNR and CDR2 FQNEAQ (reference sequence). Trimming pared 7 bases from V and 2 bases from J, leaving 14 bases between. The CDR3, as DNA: TGTGCCAGCACCGATCCCGACAGAAACACTGAAGCTTTCTTT. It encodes CASTDPDRNTEAFF.

The CDR3, as DNA: TGTGCCACCGGCGGCAGTCGGACCGGGGAGCTGTTTTTT. Protein: CATGGSRTGELFF. The V call is TRBV10-3, the J call TRBJ2-2; D remains unclear. The CDR3 is 13 amino acids. Germline V lookup: CDR1 ENHRY, CDR2 SYGVKD. Deletions cut 10 bases from V and 5 bases from J, with 14 bases between.

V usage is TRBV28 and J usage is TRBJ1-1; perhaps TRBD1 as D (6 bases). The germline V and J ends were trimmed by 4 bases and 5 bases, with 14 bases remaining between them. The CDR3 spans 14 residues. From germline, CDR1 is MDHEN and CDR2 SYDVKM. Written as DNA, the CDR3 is TGTGCCAGCAGTTGGGACGGGGGGCGAACTGAAGCTTTCTTT. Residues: CASSWDGGRTEAFF. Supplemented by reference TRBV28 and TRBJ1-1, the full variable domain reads DVKVTQSSRYLVKRTGEKVFLECVQDMDHENMFWYRQDPGLGLRLIYFSYDVKMKEKGDIPEGYSVSREKKERFSLILESASTNQTSMYLCASSWDGGRTEAFFGQGTRLTVV.

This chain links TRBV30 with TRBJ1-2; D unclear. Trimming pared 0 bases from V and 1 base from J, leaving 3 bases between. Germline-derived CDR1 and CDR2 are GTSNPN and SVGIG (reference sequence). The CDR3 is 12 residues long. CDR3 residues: CAWSVNNYGYTF. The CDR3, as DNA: TGTGCCTGGAGTGTTAATAACTATGGCTACACCTTC. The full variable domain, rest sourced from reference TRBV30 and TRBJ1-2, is SQTIHQWPATLVQPVGSPLSLECTVEGTSNPNLYWYRQAAGRGLQLLFYSVGIGQISSEVPQNLSASRPQDRQFILSSKKLLLSDSGFYLCAWSVNNYGYTFGSGTRLTVV.

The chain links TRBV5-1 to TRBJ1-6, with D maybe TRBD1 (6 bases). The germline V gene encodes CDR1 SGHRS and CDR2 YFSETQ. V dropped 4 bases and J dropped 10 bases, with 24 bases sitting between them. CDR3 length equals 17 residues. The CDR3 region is CASSPTGSAEVWSPLHF. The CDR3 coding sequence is TGCGCCAGCAGCCCGACAGGATCGGCTGAGGTTTGGTCACCCCTCCACTTT.

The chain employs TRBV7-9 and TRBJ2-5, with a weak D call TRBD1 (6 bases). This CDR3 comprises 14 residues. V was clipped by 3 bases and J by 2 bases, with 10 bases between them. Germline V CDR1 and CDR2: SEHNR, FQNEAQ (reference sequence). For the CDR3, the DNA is TGTGCCAGCAGCTTCTCCAGGGGACAAGAGACCCAGTACTTC. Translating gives CASSFSRGQETQYF.

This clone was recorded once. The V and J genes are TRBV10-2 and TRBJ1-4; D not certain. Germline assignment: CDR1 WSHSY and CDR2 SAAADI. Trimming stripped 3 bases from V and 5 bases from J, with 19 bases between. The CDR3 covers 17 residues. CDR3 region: CASSDPGRGLLNEKLFF. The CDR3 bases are TGCGCCAGCAGTGATCCCGGCAGAGGCTTACTCAATGAAAAACTGTTTTTT.

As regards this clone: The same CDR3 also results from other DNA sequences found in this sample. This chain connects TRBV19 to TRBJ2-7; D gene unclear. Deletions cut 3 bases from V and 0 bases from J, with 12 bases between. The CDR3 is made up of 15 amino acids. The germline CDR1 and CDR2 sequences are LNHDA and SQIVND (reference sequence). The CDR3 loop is CASSILAGSSYEQYF. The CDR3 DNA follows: TGTGCCAGTAGTATTTTGGCAGGAAGCTCCTACGAGCAGTACTTC.

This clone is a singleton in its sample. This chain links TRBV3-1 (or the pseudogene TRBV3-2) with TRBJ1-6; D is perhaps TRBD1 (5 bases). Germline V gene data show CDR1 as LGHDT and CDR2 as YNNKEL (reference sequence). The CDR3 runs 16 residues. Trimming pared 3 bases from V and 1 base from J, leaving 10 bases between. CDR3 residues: CASSQGQISYNSPLHF. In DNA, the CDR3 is TGTGCCAGCAGCCAGGGGCAGATTTCCTATAATTCACCCCTCCACTTT.

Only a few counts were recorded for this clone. The DNA for the CDR3 is TGTGCCAGCCGGGACAGGACTAACACCGGGGAGCTGTTTTTT. Protein: CASRDRTNTGELFF. The rearrangement joins TRBV9 to TRBJ2-2, with TRBD1 matching 8 bases. CDR3 size: 14 residues. Germline-derived CDR1 and CDR2 are SGDLS and YYNGEE. J lost 2 bases, V lost 7 bases, and 4 bases had no gene match. Looking up the rest from reference TRBV9 and TRBJ2-2 gives the full variable domain: DSGVTQTPKHLITATGQRVTLRCSPRSGDLSVYWYQQSLDQGLQFLIQYYNGEERAKGNILERFSAQQFPDLHSELNLSSLELGDSALYFCASRDRTNTGELFFGEGSRLTVL.

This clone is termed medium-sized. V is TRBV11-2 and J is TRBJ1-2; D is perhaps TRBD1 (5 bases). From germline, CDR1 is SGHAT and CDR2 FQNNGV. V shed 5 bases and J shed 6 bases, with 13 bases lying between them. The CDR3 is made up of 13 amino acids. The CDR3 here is CASSPREGHGYTF. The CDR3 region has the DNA TGTGCCAGCAGCCCCCGGGAGGGACATGGCTACACCTTC.

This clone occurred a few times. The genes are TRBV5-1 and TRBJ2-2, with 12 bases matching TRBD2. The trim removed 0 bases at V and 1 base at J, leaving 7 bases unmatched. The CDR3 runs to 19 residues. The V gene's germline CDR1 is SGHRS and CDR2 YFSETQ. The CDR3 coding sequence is TGCGCCAGCAGCTTGGGACTAGCGGGGGTAACCGAGAACACCGGGGAGCTGTTTTTT. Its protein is CASSLGLAGVTENTGELFF. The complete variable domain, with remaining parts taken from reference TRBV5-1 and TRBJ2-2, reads KAGVTQTPRYLIKTRGQQVTLSCSPISGHRSVSWYQQTPGQGLQFLFEYFSETQRNKGNFPGRFSGRQFSNSRSEMNVSTLELGDSALYLCASSLGLAGVTENTGELFFGEGSRLTVL.

CDR3 in DNA: TGTGCCAGCAGCTCAGGACTCTGGAATGAGCAGTTCTTC. This codes for CASSSGLWNEQFF. The chain recombines TRBV7-9 with TRBJ2-1; a possible D gene is TRBD2 (5 bases). Trimming took 4 bases from V and 7 from J, leaving 11 bases between them. The germline CDR1 and CDR2 sequences are SEHNR and FQNEAQ (reference sequence). CDR3 length: 13 residues. The entire variable domain, with the rest obtained from reference TRBV7-9 and TRBJ2-1, is as follows: DTGVSQNPRHKITKRGQNVTFRCDPISEHNRLYWYRQTLGQGPEFLTYFQNEAQLEKSRLLSDRFSAERPKGSFSTLEIQRTEQGDSAMYLCASSSGLWNEQFFGPGTRLTVL.

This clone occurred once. CDR3: CASSLGTGTGELFF. The CDR3 coding sequence is TGTGCCAGCAGCTTAGGAACAGGGACCGGGGAGCTGTTTTTT. The chain links TRBV11-3 to TRBJ2-2, with D possibly matching TRBD1 (6 bases). Germline V gene sequence: CDR1 SGHNT, CDR2 YENEEA. Trimming left V 1 base short and J 5 bases short, with 8 bases between. The CDR3 extends over 14 amino acids.

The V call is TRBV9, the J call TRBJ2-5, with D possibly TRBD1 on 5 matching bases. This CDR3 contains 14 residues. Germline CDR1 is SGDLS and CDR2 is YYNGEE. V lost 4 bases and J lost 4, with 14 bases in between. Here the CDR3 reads CASSPWGLAETQYF. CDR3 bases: TGTGCCAGCAGCCCATGGGGCCTGGCAGAGACCCAGTACTTC. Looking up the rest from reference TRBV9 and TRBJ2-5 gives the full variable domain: DSGVTQTPKHLITATGQRVTLRCSPRSGDLSVYWYQQSLDQGLQFLIQYYNGEERAKGNILERFSAQQFPDLHSELNLSSLELGDSALYFCASSPWGLAETQYFGPGTRLLVL.

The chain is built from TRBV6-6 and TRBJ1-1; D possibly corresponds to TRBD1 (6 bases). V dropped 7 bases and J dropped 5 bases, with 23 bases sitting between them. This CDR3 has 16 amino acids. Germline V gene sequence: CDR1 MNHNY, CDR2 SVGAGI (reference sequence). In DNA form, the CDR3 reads TGTGCCAGCATGAAGTCAGGGGCAAGGCGGAAGACTGAAGCTTTCTTT. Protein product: CASMKSGARRKTEAFF.

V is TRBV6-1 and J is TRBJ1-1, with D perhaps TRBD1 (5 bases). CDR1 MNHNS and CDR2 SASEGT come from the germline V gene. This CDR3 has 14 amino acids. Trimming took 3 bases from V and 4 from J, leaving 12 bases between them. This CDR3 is CASSDQGWGTEAFF. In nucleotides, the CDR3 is TGTGCCAGCAGTGACCAGGGTTGGGGCACTGAAGCTTTCTTT.

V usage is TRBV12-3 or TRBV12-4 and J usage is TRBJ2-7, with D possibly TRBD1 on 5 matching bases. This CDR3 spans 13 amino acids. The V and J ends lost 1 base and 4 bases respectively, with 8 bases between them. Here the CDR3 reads CASSLGGLYEQYF. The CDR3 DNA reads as TGTGCCAGCAGTTTAGGGGGCCTTTACGAGCAGTACTTC.

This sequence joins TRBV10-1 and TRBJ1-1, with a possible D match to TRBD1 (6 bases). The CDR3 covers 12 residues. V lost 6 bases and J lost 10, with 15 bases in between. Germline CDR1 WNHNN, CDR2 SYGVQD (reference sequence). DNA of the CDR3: TGCGCCAGCAGCCTTGGACAGAAGGGAGCTTTCTTT. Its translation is CASSLGQKGAFF.